This entry lists 10 T cell receptor beta chains sequenced from one sample in a study of a mutant IDH1 vaccine in newly diagnosed glioma. Libraries were prepared by immunoSEQ multiplex PCR; TCRdb keeps only in-frame clonotypes and omits some of them. The top ten clones hold around 4.9% of a sample with roughly 35,000 clones, about 88% of them seen once. The time point is: baseline, week 1 (first vaccination visit). The treatment was: pre-vaccination baseline after standard-of-care therapy. The sequencing used PBMCs, collected from a glioma patient treated with radiotherapy, temozolomide or both. The receptors were gathered from a woman in her thirties or forties with glioma.

This chain joins TRBV25-1 and TRBJ1-4; weak D call: TRBD1 (5 bases). Germline values: CDR1 MGHDK, CDR2 SYGVNS. V shed 0 bases and J shed 4 bases, with 9 bases lying between them. The CDR3 extends over 15 amino acids. The DNA of the CDR3 is TGTGCCAGCAGTGAATACCAGGGAAGTAATGAAAAACTGTTTTTT. Encoded protein: CASSEYQGSNEKLFF.

This sequence joins TRBV11-2 and TRBJ2-5; 9 bases are shared with TRBD1. V shed 6 bases, J shed 5 bases, and the junction held 10 bases outside the gene matches. The CDR3 is 15 residues long. Germline V gene lookup returns CDR1 SGHAT and CDR2 FQNNGV. The CDR3 protein is CASSLTGGISETQYF. The DNA of the CDR3 is TGTGCCAGCAGTTTAACAGGGGGCATATCGGAGACCCAGTACTTC.

The chain combines TRBV7-9 with TRBJ2-7; D is uncertain. Looked up from germline, CDR1 is SEHNR and CDR2 is FQNEAQ (reference sequence). The CDR3 runs 14 residues. V was trimmed by 4 bases and J by 3 bases, leaving 13 bases between them. In nucleotides, the CDR3 is TGTGCCAGCAGCTCTCAGGACGAGTTCTACGAGCAGTACTTC. Translation: CASSSQDEFYEQYF. Variable domain in full (rest from reference TRBV7-9 and TRBJ2-7): DTGVSQNPRHKITKRGQNVTFRCDPISEHNRLYWYRQTLGQGPEFLTYFQNEAQLEKSRLLSDRFSAERPKGSFSTLEIQRTEQGDSAMYLCASSSQDEFYEQYFGPGTRLTVT.

The chain joins TRBV7-8 to TRBJ1-4; 9 nucleotides line up with TRBD1. Germline V lookup: CDR1 SGHVS, CDR2 FQNEAQ. CDR3 length: 15 amino acids. With V trimmed by 2 bases and J by 8 bases, 6 bases remained unmatched. The CDR3 sequence: CASSLMGQGQEKLFF. The CDR3 DNA sequence: TGTGCCAGCAGCTTAATGGGACAGGGACAAGAAAAACTGTTTTTT. The whole variable domain, filled in from reference TRBV7-8 and TRBJ1-4, reads GAGVSQSPRYKVAKRGQDVALRCDPISGHVSLFWYQQALGQGPEFLTYFQNEAQLDKSGLPSDRFFAERPEGSVSTLKIQRTQQEDSAVYLCASSLMGQGQEKLFFGSGTQLSVL.

V and J are TRBV2 and TRBJ1-2; 9 bases map to TRBD1. V lost 6 bases to trimming and J lost 1 base; unmatched junction nucleotides: 0. The length of the CDR3 is 13 residues. The germline V gene has CDR1 SNHLY and CDR2 FYNNEI. CDR3 residues: CASRTGGNYGYTF. In DNA, the CDR3 is TGTGCCAGCAGGACAGGGGGTAACTATGGCTACACCTTC.

The chain joins TRBV30 to TRBJ2-2, with a possible D match to TRBD2 (6 bases). The V gene lost 3 bases and the J gene lost 4 bases, with 12 bases spanning the gap. Germline assignment: CDR1 GTSNPN and CDR2 SVGIG (reference sequence). The CDR3 consists of 14 residues. The CDR3 reads CAWRLAVGTGELFF. CDR3 nucleotides: TGTGCCTGGAGATTAGCGGTTGGCACCGGGGAGCTGTTTTTT.

This chain uses TRBV5-1 with TRBJ2-3; 12 bases match TRBD2. Per germline, CDR1 SGHRS and CDR2 YFSETQ. The V segment lost 2 bases and the J segment 4 bases; nucleotides outside the gene matches: 5. There are 16 residues in the CDR3. The CDR3 region is CASSLRPSGGADTQYF. CDR3 nucleotides: TGCGCCAGCAGCTTAAGGCCTAGCGGGGGGGCAGATACGCAGTATTTT.

The rearrangement joins TRBV6-5 to TRBJ1-2; 7 nucleotides line up with TRBD1. Germline V CDR1 and CDR2: MNHEY, SVGAGI. CDR3 size: 13 residues. J gave up 4 bases and V 4 bases, and 3 bases lay outside the gene matches. CDR3 in DNA: TGTGCCAGCAGTTCTCAGGGGGTCTATGGCTACACCTTC. Its protein is CASSSQGVYGYTF.

V usage is TRBV30 and J usage is TRBJ2-7; TRBD1 matches at 10 bases. The CDR3 loop spans 14 amino acids. With V trimmed by 5 bases and J by 1 base, 5 bases remained unmatched. Germline lookup yields CDR1 GTSNPN and CDR2 SVGIG (reference sequence). CDR3 residues: CAWDRGPPSYEQYF. The CDR3 DNA reads TGTGCCTGGGACAGGGGGCCCCCGTCCTACGAGCAGTACTTC.

The chain carries TRBV11-2 and TRBJ2-7; no reliable D call. The CDR3 contains 15 residues. The germline V gene encodes CDR1 SGHAT and CDR2 FQNNGV. Trimming cost V 5 bases and J 1 base, with 15 bases left between them. CDR3 in amino acids: CASSPETGRSYEQYF. CDR3 bases: TGTGCCAGCAGCCCAGAGACTGGACGGTCCTACGAGCAGTACTTC.